Listed here is a single T cell receptor (beta chain). Its specificity is not known. The sample is drawn from a study of identical twins. Overall study results and limits: Possibly, invariant MAIT and iNKT cells partly confounded zero-insertion analyses.

Germline-derived CDR1 and CDR2 are SGHVS and FQNEAQ. Trimming removed 0 bases at V and 2 bases at J, with 6 bases between. The CDR3 spans 14 residues. All donors comprised healthy Caucasians. TCRdb re-called the 5' RACE reads through MiXCR, storing one row per CDR3 protein. The sample consists of 400,000 to 500,000 distinct CDR3 sequences, less than 20% of them appearing once. Specimen: naive T cells sorted from blood. The chain couples TRBV7-8 to TRBJ2-3, with unresolved D. This receptor was taken from a man aged 45 to 65 in good health. The CDR3 sequence: CASSLAYFTDTQYF. The CDR3 DNA is TGTGCCAGCAGCTTAGCCTATTTCACAGATACGCAGTATTTT.